This is a list of T cell receptor beta chains from one sample in a study of regulatory T cells in long-lasting Graves disease. In TCRdb, the multiplex PCR reads were re-called with MiXCR into one record per CDR3 protein. The table lists roughly 610,000 distinct CDR3 sequences, roughly 16% of them singletons. The sample was also linked to a second study, of T cells in Graves' hyperthyroidism and ophthalmopathy.

The sequencing used peripheral blood mononuclear cells (PBMCs), collected at new diagnosis, from a patient treated with antithyroid drugs. The receptors derive from a man between 18 and 29 years old with Graves disease. Each CDR3 is given with its conserved first and last residue. Each record gives: D gene, clone size, V gene, J gene, CDR3 protein, CDR3 DNA. The D gene is left open where the match is weak. The size of a clone is reported for some rows only, either as once, few or many, or as a class for expanded clones.

d_call: -
clone_size: many
v_call: TRBV12-3/TRBV12-4
j_call: TRBJ2-7
cdr3_aa: CASSSNPYEQYF
cdr3_nt: TGTGCCAGCAGCTCTAACCCCTACGAGCAGTACTTC

d_call: TRBD1
clone_size: -
v_call: TRBV30
j_call: TRBJ2-7
cdr3_aa: CAWTRTGFSTRFPEPYEQYF
cdr3_nt: TGTGCCTGGACTCGGACAGGGTTTTCCACCAGGTTTCCTGAGCCCTACGAGCAGTACTTC

d_call: -
clone_size: -
v_call: TRBV6-1
j_call: TRBJ1-3
cdr3_aa: CASNDRRRAISGNTIYF
cdr3_nt: TGTGCCAGCAATGACAGGCGGCGCGCCATCTCTGGAAACACCATATATTTT

d_call: -
clone_size: many
v_call: TRBV11-2
j_call: TRBJ2-7
cdr3_aa: CASSLDFVGEQYF
cdr3_nt: TGTGCCAGCAGCTTAGATTTCGTGGGGGAGCAGTACTTC

d_call: -
clone_size: many
v_call: TRBV2
j_call: TRBJ2-5
cdr3_aa: CASSEAPRAGETQYF
cdr3_nt: TGTGCCAGCAGTGAAGCCCCCCGGGCTGGAGAGACCCAGTACTTC

d_call: TRBD1
clone_size: many
v_call: TRBV19
j_call: TRBJ2-2
cdr3_aa: CASSIDRANTGELFF
cdr3_nt: TGTGCCAGTAGTATTGACAGGGCGAACACCGGGGAGCTGTTTTTT

d_call: TRBD1
clone_size: many
v_call: TRBV9
j_call: TRBJ2-1
cdr3_aa: CASSGDRANEQFF
cdr3_nt: TGTGCCAGCAGCGGGGACAGGGCCAATGAGCAGTTCTTC

d_call: TRBD1
clone_size: many
v_call: TRBV28
j_call: TRBJ2-3
cdr3_aa: CASSRPGQALDTQYF
cdr3_nt: TGTGCCAGCAGCCGACCGGGACAGGCTCTTGATACGCAGTATTTT

d_call: -
clone_size: few
v_call: TRBV11-2
j_call: TRBJ2-5
cdr3_aa: CASSQGTAGRETQYF
cdr3_nt: TGTGCCAGCAGCCAAGGGACGGCGGGCAGGGAGACCCAGTACTTC

d_call: -
clone_size: few
v_call: TRBV12-3/TRBV12-4
j_call: TRBJ2-5
cdr3_aa: CASSLAQFPADQETQYF
cdr3_nt: TGTGCCAGCAGTTTAGCACAATTTCCGGCCGACCAAGAGACCCAGTACTTC

d_call: -
clone_size: -
v_call: TRBV28
j_call: TRBJ1-5
cdr3_aa: CGSSISNQPQHF
cdr3_nt: TGTGGCAGCTCTATTAGCAATCAGCCCCAGCATTTT

d_call: TRBD1
clone_size: many
v_call: TRBV10-3
j_call: TRBJ2-7
cdr3_aa: CAISTRDSPAEQYF
cdr3_nt: TGTGCCATCAGTACCCGGGACAGCCCCGCCGAGCAGTACTTC

d_call: -
clone_size: -
v_call: TRBV6-5
j_call: TRBJ2-5
cdr3_aa: CASSYLGVQETQYF
cdr3_nt: TGTGCCAGCAGTTACCTAGGGGTTCAGGAGACCCAGTACTTC

d_call: -
clone_size: many
v_call: TRBV7-9
j_call: TRBJ2-7
cdr3_aa: CASSFGGLYEQYF
cdr3_nt: TGTGCCAGCAGCTTCGGAGGACTCTACGAGCAGTACTTC

d_call: TRBD1
clone_size: -
v_call: TRBV5-1
j_call: TRBJ1-1
cdr3_aa: CASSSYRGNTEAFF
cdr3_nt: TGCGCCAGCAGCTCCTACAGGGGGAACACTGAAGCTTTCTTT

d_call: -
clone_size: many
v_call: TRBV7-9
j_call: TRBJ1-2
cdr3_aa: CASSLATDYGYTF
cdr3_nt: TGTGCCAGCAGCTTAGCTACCGACTATGGCTACACCTTC

d_call: -
clone_size: -
v_call: TRBV7-2
j_call: TRBJ1-2
cdr3_aa: CASSLGSRRGADGYTF
cdr3_nt: TGTGCCAGCAGCTTAGGGTCTCGGCGGGGGGCGGACGGCTACACCTTC

d_call: -
clone_size: -
v_call: TRBV5-1
j_call: TRBJ1-5
cdr3_aa: CASSLDAEGNQPQHF
cdr3_nt: TGCGCCAGCAGCTTGGATGCCGAGGGGAATCAGCCCCAGCATTTT

d_call: -
clone_size: many
v_call: TRBV2
j_call: TRBJ2-5
cdr3_aa: CASTLIGGSSGPGTQYF
cdr3_nt: TGTGCCAGCACCTTAATTGGGGGGTCTAGTGGGCCAGGGACCCAGTACTTC

d_call: -
clone_size: many
v_call: TRBV7-2
j_call: TRBJ2-1
cdr3_aa: CASSLPRLPQFF
cdr3_nt: TGTGCCAGCAGCCTTCCCCGGCTTCCCCAGTTCTTC

d_call: TRBD2
clone_size: many
v_call: TRBV27
j_call: TRBJ2-5
cdr3_aa: CASSLYQGGRETQYF
cdr3_nt: TGTGCCAGCAGTTTATACCAGGGCGGGAGAGAGACCCAGTACTTC

d_call: TRBD1
clone_size: -
v_call: TRBV2
j_call: TRBJ1-1
cdr3_aa: CASRGGTGANTEAFF
cdr3_nt: TGTGCCAGCAGAGGGGGGACAGGGGCAAACACTGAAGCTTTCTTT

d_call: TRBD1
clone_size: many
v_call: TRBV7-9
j_call: TRBJ1-2
cdr3_aa: CASSHDRGSGYTF
cdr3_nt: TGTGCCAGCAGCCATGACAGGGGATCGGGCTACACCTTC